The next 21 T cell receptor beta chains were all read from a single sample in a study of blood T cell repertoires in COVID-19. Clones were sequenced by immunoSEQ multiplex PCR, and TCRdb holds only the in-frame ones, with some missing. The table lists approximately 140,000 clones, 80% to 85% of them singletons, with roughly 6.2% in the top ten. The specimen was PBMCs or T cells enriched from blood (not recorded which). The receptors stem from a woman between 45 and 65 years old who had been exposed to COVID-19.

The chain is built from TRBV5-1 and TRBJ1-2; D is uncertain. CDR3 length: 12 amino acids. Looked up from germline, CDR1 is SGHRS and CDR2 is YFSETQ. The V and J ends lost 5 bases and 7 bases respectively, with 12 bases between them. CDR3: CASSPGYLGYTF. The CDR3 bases are TGCGCCAGCAGTCCGGGGTACCTTGGCTACACCTTC.

V and J are TRBV4-3 and TRBJ2-7; 9 nucleotides line up with TRBD1. Germline V gene data show CDR1 as LGHNA and CDR2 as YSLEER. The CDR3 extends over 17 amino acids. Trimming at V came to 0 bases and at J to 3 bases, leaving 9 bases not matched to a gene. The CDR3 reads CASSQDGPGQGNYEQYF. The CDR3 DNA reads as TGCGCCAGCAGCCAAGATGGCCCGGGACAGGGAAACTACGAGCAGTACTTC.

This clone was seen repeatedly, ten times or more. The chain is built from TRBV4-2 and TRBJ2-6; tentative D call: TRBD2 (5 bases). Germline values: CDR1 LGHNA, CDR2 YNFKEQ. Trimming left V 6 bases short and J 1 base short, with 19 bases between. The CDR3 has 18 amino acids. For the CDR3, the DNA is TGTGCCAGCAGTGCTACTAGTTCATCCGTGTCTGGGGCCAACGTCCTGACTTTC. Translation gives CASSATSSSVSGANVLTF.

This clone was seen only once. The gene calls are TRBV27 and TRBJ1-3; possible D gene TRBD1, 5 bases. Per the germline V gene, CDR1 is MNHEY and CDR2 is SMNVEV (reference sequence). This CDR3 has 17 amino acids. The V and J ends lost 5 bases and 4 bases respectively, with 21 bases between them. CDR3 protein: CASSPRGGDSGGNTIYF. The CDR3 DNA is TGTGCCAGCAGTCCACGGGGCGGGGACTCTGGGGGAAACACCATATATTTT.

The rearrangement links TRBV18 to TRBJ1-6, with TRBD1 identical over 8 bases. CDR3 length: 15 amino acids. Germline-derived CDR1 and CDR2 are KGHSH and LQKENI. After removal of 0 bases from V and 9 bases from J, the junction contained 4 bases not matched to a gene. CDR3 bases: TGTGCCAGCTCACCACCGACAGGGGTGACTTCACCCCTCCACTTT. It encodes CASSPPTGVTSPLHF.

The chain has TRBV18 and TRBJ2-1; D not resolved. With 0 bases removed from V and 8 bases from J, the gap between germline ends came to 8 bases. Germline V lookup: CDR1 KGHSH, CDR2 LQKENI. The CDR3 covers 13 residues. The CDR3 region has the DNA TGTGCCAGCTCACCACCGTCCCGGTATGAGCAGTTCTTC. Translated: CASSPPSRYEQFF.

The J gene is TRBJ2-2, the V gene TRBV7-8, with D uncertain. The CDR3 is 11 amino acids. The V gene's germline CDR1 is SGHVS and CDR2 FQNEAQ. The V and J ends lost 8 bases and 2 bases respectively, with 3 bases between them. CDR3 nucleotides: TGTGCCAGCTTAAACACCGGGGAGCTGTTTTTT. Protein: CASLNTGELFF. Together with reference TRBV7-8 and TRBJ2-2, the CDR3 gives the full variable domain: GAGVSQSPRYKVAKRGQDVALRCDPISGHVSLFWYQQALGQGPEFLTYFQNEAQLDKSGLPSDRFFAERPEGSVSTLKIQRTQQEDSAVYLCASLNTGELFFGEGSRLTVL.

This chain connects TRBV6-1 to TRBJ2-7, with D possibly matching TRBD1 (5 bases). The CDR3 runs 16 residues. With 2 bases removed from V and 0 bases from J, the gap between germline ends came to 14 bases. Per germline, CDR1 MNHNS and CDR2 SASEGT. The CDR3 spells CASSESGIRSSYEQYF. The CDR3 nucleotides read TGTGCCAGCAGTGAATCAGGGATAAGGAGCTCCTACGAGCAGTACTTC.

The CDR3 loop is CASSFAGASNQPQHF. As DNA, the CDR3 is TGTGCCAGCAGCTTCGCAGGGGCGAGCAATCAGCCCCAGCATTTT. The chain links TRBV5-8 to TRBJ1-5; D may be TRBD1 (6 bases). The length of the CDR3 is 15 residues. The V end was cut by 2 bases, the J end by 1 base, with 10 bases between. Germline CDR1 is SGHTS and CDR2 is YDEGEE.

V is TRBV4-3 and J is TRBJ2-7, with D possibly matching TRBD2 (6 bases). Trimming removed 0 bases from V and 1 base from J, with 13 bases in between. In germline, CDR1 is LGHNA, CDR2 YSLEER. This CDR3 is built from 16 residues. Here the CDR3 reads CASSQDRGGKSYEQYF. DNA of the CDR3: TGCGCCAGCAGCCAAGATCGGGGCGGGAAATCCTACGAGCAGTACTTC.

This chain joins TRBV4-3 and TRBJ2-6; TRBD1 aligns across 7 bases. Germline V gives CDR1 LGHNA, CDR2 YSLEER. This CDR3 is 17 amino acids long. With V trimmed by 0 bases and J by 2 bases, 4 bases remained unmatched. CDR3 nucleotides: TGCGCCAGCAGCCAAGATAACGGACAGGCTGGGGCCAACGTCCTGACTTTC. It yields the protein CASSQDNGQAGANVLTF.

This chain connects TRBV10-3 to TRBJ1-2; perhaps TRBD1 as D (5 bases). V was shortened by 2 bases and J by 6 bases, with 7 bases between the two germline ends. The CDR3 is 12 residues long. The V gene's germline CDR1 is ENHRY and CDR2 SYGVKD. The DNA for the CDR3 is TGTGCCATCAGTGAGAGGGGTGATGGCTACACCTTC. Translating gives CAISERGDGYTF.

V is TRBV10-3 and J is TRBJ2-5, with D possibly matching TRBD2 (6 bases). V lost 10 bases to trimming and J lost 5 bases, with 20 bases between them. The CDR3 runs 14 residues. Germline V gene lookup returns CDR1 ENHRY and CDR2 SYGVKD. CDR3 DNA sequence: TGTGCCACCGCTCATGGAGGGCCGGATGAGACCCAGTACTTC. Protein: CATAHGGPDETQYF.

The chain employs TRBV4-2 and TRBJ1-2, with D possibly being TRBD1 (6 bases). From germline, CDR1 is LGHNA and CDR2 YNFKEQ. V was cut by 4 bases and J by 7 bases, with 16 bases left in between. The CDR3 consists of 14 residues. In DNA form, the CDR3 reads TGTGCCAGCAGCCTATTAACGGGGGGCAGTGGCTACACCTTC. This codes for CASSLLTGGSGYTF.

The J gene is TRBJ2-7, the V gene TRBV7-2, with a possible D match to TRBD2 (5 bases). The CDR3 is 16 residues long. Germline loops: CDR1 SGHTA, CDR2 FQGNSA. V shed 3 bases and J shed 3 bases, with 18 bases lying between them. The CDR3 protein is CASSLVPTADLYEQYF. DNA for the CDR3: TGTGCCAGCAGCTTGGTCCCCACAGCGGACCTCTACGAGCAGTACTTC.

The rearrangement links TRBV11-2 to TRBJ2-1; 7 positions match TRBD1. The junction had 6 bases not matched to a gene; V was cut back by 2 bases and J by 8 bases. Germline V CDR1 and CDR2: SGHAT, FQNNGV. The CDR3 sequence is 14 residues long. CDR3 amino acids: CASSLMDTGDEQFF. CDR3 nucleotides: TGTGCCAGCAGCTTAATGGATACAGGGGATGAGCAGTTCTTC.

This chain connects TRBV19 to TRBJ2-7; no firm D call. There are 13 residues in the CDR3. Germline loops: CDR1 LNHDA, CDR2 SQIVND (reference sequence). The ends were cut back, 2 bases at V and 5 bases at J, with 10 bases in the middle. The CDR3 protein is CASSITRLHEQYF. The CDR3 coding sequence is TGTGCCAGTAGTATAACCAGGTTGCACGAGCAGTACTTC.

This clone was seen repeatedly, ten times or more. In DNA form, the CDR3 reads TGTGCCAGCAGCTTGGGCGGGACGGGCGCCCTGAACACTGAAGCTTTCTTT. This translates into CASSLGGTGALNTEAFF. The V and J genes are TRBV5-5 and TRBJ1-1; tentatively, D is TRBD1 (5 bases). Trimming took 0 bases from V and 0 from J, leaving 15 bases between them. Germline assignment: CDR1 SGHKS and CDR2 YYEKEE (reference sequence). CDR3 length equals 17 residues.

The chain couples TRBV27 to TRBJ1-6; possible D gene TRBD1, 5 bases. This CDR3 spans 13 amino acids. Trimming cost V 5 bases and J 10 bases, with 12 bases left between them. Germline CDR1 reads MNHEY; CDR2 reads SMNVEV (reference sequence). CDR3 sequence reads: CASSPGLLSPLHF. CDR3 bases: TGTGCCAGCAGTCCGGGACTCCTCTCACCCCTCCACTTT.

V and J are TRBV21-1 and TRBJ2-1; TRBD2, the table's D call, lacks a check against the DNA. TRBV21-1 is marked as a pseudogene. The CDR3 is 15 amino acids. CDR3 coding DNA: TGTGCCAGCACTAAAGGGACTCATCAATACAATGAGCAGTTCTTC. It translates to CASTKGTHQYNEQFF.

The V and J genes are TRBV5-1 and TRBJ1-3; D unresolved. CDR1 and CDR2 from the germline V gene are SGHRS and YFSETQ. V was shortened by 3 bases and J by 0 bases, with 13 bases between the two germline ends. The CDR3 is 16 amino acids. The CDR3 region is CASSSEPRGSGNTIYF. DNA for the CDR3: TGCGCCAGCAGCTCGGAGCCACGAGGCTCTGGAAACACCATATATTTT.